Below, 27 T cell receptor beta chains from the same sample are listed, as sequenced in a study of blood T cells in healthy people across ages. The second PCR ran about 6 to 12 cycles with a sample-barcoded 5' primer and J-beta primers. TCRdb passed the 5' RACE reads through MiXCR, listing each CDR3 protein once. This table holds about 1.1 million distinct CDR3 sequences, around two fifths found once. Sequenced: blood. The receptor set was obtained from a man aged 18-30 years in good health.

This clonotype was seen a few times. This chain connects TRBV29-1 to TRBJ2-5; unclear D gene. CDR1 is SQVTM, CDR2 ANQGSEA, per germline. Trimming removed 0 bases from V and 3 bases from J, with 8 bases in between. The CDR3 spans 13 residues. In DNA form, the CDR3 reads TGCAGCGTTGAAGATCATTTAGAAGAGACCCAGTACTTC. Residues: CSVEDHLEETQYF.

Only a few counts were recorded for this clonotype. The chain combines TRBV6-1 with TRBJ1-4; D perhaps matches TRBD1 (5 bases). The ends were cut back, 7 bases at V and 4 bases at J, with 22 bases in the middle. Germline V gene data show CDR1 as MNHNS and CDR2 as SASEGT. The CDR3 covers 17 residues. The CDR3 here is CASTRSGAPTGNEKLFF. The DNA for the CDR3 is TGTGCCAGCACGAGATCCGGGGCGCCCACCGGTAATGAAAAACTGTTTTTT.

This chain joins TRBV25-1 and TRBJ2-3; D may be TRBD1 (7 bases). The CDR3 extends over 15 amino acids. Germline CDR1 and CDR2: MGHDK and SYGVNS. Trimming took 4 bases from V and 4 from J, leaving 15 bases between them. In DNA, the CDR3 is TGTGCCAGCAGTGCAGCGACAGGGAGGTCAGATACGCAGTATTTT. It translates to CASSAATGRSDTQYF. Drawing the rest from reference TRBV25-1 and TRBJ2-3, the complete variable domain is EADIYQTPRYLVIGTGKKITLECSQTMGHDKMYWYQQDPGMELHLIHYSYGVNSTEKGDLSSESTVSRIRTEHFPLTLESARPSHTSQYLCASSAATGRSDTQYFGPGTRLTVL.

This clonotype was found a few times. The CDR3 spells CASSGGLGNEQFF. CDR3 DNA: TGTGCCAGCAGCGGGGGCCTGGGGAATGAGCAGTTCTTC. This rearrangement joins TRBV7-7 to TRBJ2-1; D may be TRBD1 (6 bases). Between the trimmed V and J ends, which lost 5 bases and 7 bases, there was a span of 12 bases. Germline-derived CDR1 and CDR2 are SSHAT and FNYEAQ (reference sequence). The length of the CDR3 is 13 residues.

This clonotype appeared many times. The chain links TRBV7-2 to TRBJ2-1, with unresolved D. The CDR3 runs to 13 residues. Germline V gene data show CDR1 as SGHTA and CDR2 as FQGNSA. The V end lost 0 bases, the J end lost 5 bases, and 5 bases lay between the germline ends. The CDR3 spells CASSLAVDNEQFF. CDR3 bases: TGTGCCAGCAGCTTAGCCGTGGACAATGAGCAGTTCTTC.

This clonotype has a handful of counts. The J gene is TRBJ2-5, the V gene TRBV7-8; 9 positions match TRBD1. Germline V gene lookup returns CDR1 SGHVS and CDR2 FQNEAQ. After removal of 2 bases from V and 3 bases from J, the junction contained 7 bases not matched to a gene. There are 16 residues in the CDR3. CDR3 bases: TGTGCCAGCAGCTTAAGGGACAGGGATACGAAAGAGACCCAGTACTTC. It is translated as CASSLRDRDTKETQYF.

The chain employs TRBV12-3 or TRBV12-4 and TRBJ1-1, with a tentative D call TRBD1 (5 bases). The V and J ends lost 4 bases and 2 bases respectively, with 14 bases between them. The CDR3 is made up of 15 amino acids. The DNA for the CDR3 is TGTGCCAGCAGTTCCCTCCCGGGGCGAAACACTGAAGCTTTCTTT. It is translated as CASSSLPGRNTEAFF.

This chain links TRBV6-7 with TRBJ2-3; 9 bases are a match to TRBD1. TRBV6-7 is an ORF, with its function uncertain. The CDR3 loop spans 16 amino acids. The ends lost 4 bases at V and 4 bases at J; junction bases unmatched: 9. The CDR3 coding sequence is TGTGCCAGCAGTTCTAACGGACAGGGGACCCCAGATACGCAGTATTTT. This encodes CASSSNGQGTPDTQYF.

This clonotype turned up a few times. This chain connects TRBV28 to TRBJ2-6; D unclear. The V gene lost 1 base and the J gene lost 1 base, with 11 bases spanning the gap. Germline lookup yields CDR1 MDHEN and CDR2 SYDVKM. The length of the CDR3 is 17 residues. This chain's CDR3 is CASSLLRGSSGANVLTF. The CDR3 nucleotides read TGTGCCAGCAGTTTATTGCGTGGGTCTTCTGGGGCCAACGTCCTGACTTTC.

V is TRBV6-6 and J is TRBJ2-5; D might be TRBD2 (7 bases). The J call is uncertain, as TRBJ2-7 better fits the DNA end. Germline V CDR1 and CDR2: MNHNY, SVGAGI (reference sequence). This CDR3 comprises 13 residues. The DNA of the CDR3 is TGTGCCAGCAGAGGGGGGGCGCACTACGAGCAGTACTTC. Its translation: CASRGGAHYEQYF.

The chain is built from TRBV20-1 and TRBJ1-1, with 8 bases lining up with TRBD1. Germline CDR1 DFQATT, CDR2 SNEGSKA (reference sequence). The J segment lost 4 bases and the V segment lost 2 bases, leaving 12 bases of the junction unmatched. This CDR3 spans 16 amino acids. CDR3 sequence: CSARSTRGRKSTEAFF. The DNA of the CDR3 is TGCAGTGCTAGAAGCACCAGGGGGCGGAAGAGCACTGAAGCTTTCTTT.

The CDR3 DNA reads TGCAGCGTTGCCAGGGCCTGGCGGGGGGGCGAAAAAAACATTCAGTACTTC. Encoded protein: CSVARAWRGGEKNIQYF. This chain uses TRBV29-1 with TRBJ2-4; TRBD2 aligns across 9 bases. This CDR3 region has 17 residues. Germline trimming cut 4 bases from V and 4 bases from J; bases unmatched to any gene: 14. Germline CDR1 is SQVTM and CDR2 is ANQGSEA.

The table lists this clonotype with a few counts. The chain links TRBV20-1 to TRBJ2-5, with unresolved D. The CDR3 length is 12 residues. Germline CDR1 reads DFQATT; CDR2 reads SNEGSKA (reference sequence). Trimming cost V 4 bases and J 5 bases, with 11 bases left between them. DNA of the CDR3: TGCAGTGCTAATTCTGATCGGGAGACCCAGTACTTC. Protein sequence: CSANSDRETQYF.

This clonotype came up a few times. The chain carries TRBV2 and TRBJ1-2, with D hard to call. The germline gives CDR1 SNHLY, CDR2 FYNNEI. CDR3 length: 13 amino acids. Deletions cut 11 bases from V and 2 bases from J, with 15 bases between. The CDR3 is CAPSGSRNYGYTF. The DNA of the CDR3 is TGTGCCCCGTCCGGGTCTCGCAACTATGGCTACACCTTC.

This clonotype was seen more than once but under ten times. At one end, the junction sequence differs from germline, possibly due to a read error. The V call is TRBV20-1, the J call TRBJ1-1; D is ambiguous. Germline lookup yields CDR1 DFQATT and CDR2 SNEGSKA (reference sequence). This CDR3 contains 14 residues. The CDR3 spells CSAKKQVLNAEAFF. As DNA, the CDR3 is TGCAGTGCTAAAAAGCAGGTCCTGAACGCTGAAGCTTTCTTT.

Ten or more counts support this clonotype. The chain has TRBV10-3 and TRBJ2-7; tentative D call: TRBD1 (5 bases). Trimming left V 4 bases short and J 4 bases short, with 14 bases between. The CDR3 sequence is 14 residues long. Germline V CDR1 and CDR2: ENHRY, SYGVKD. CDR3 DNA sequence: TGTGCCATCAGTGGTCAGGGTTATGTTTACGAGCAGTACTTC. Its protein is CAISGQGYVYEQYF.

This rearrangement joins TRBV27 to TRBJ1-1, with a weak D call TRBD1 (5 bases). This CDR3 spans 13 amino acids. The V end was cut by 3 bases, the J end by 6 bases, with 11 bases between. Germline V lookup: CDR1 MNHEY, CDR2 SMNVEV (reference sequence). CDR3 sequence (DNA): TGTGCCAGCAGTTTGGGGGGGGTGTCTGAAGCTTTCTTT. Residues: CASSLGGVSEAFF.

DNA of the CDR3: TGTGCCAGCAGTTCCTCCCCTTACGGGACGGGAAGATCTACAACCAAAAACATTCAGTTCTTC. It encodes CASSSSPYGTGRSTTKNIQFF. The V and J genes are TRBV28 and TRBJ2-1; D possibly uses TRBD1 or TRBD2 (5 bases each). Looked up from germline, CDR1 is MDHEN and CDR2 is SYDVKM. Between the trimmed V and J ends, which lost 4 bases and 13 bases, there was a span of 41 bases. The CDR3 spans 21 residues.

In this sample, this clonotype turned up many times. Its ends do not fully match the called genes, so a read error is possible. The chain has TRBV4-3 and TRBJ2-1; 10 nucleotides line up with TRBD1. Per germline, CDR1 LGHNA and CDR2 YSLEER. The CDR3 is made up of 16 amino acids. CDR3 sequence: CASRQETGGGYNEQFF. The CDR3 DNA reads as TGCGCCAGCAGACAAGAGACAGGGGGCGGATACAATGAGCAGTTCTTC.

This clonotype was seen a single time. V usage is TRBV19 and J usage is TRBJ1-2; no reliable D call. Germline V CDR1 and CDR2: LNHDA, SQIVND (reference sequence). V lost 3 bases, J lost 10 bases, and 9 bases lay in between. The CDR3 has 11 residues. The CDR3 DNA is TGTGCCAGTAGTATTTTGGAAGTCTACACCTTC. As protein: CASSILEVYTF. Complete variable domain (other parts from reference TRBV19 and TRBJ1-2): DGGITQSPKYLFRKEGQNVTLSCEQNLNHDAMYWYRQDPGQGLRLIYYSQIVNDFQKGDIAEGYSVSREKKESFPLTVTSAQKNPTAFYLCASSILEVYTFGSGTRLTVV.

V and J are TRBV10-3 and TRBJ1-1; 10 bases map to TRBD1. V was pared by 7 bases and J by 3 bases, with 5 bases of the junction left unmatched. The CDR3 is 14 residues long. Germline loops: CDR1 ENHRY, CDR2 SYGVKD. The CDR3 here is CAINSDRGYTEAFF. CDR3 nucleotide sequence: TGTGCCATCAATTCGGACAGGGGGTACACTGAAGCTTTCTTT.

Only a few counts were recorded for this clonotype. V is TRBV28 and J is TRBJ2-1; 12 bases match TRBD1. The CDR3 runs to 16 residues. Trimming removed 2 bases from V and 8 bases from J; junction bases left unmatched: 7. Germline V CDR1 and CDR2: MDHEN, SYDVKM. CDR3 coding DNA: TGTGCCAGCAGTTTAGGGACAGGGGGCATTTTCGATGAGCAGTTCTTC. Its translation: CASSLGTGGIFDEQFF.

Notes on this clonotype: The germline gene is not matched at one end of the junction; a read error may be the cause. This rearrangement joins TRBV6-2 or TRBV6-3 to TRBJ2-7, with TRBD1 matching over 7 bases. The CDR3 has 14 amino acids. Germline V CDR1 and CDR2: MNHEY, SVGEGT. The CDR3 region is CVSSSPGQIHEQYF. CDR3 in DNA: TGTGTCAGCAGTTCCCCGGGACAGATCCACGAGCAGTACTTC.

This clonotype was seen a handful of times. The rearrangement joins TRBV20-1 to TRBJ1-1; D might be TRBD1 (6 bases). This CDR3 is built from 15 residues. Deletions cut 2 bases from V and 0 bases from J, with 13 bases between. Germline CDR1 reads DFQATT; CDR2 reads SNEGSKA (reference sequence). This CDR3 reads CSARTGYSMNTEAFF. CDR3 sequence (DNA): TGCAGTGCTAGAACAGGGTATTCGATGAACACTGAAGCTTTCTTT.

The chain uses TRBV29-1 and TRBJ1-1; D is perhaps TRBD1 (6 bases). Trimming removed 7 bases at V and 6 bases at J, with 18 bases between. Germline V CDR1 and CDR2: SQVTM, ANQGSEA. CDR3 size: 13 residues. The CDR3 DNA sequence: TGCAGCGCCAAAGGGGGGGGCTGGTCTGAAGCTTTCTTT. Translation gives CSAKGGGWSEAFF.

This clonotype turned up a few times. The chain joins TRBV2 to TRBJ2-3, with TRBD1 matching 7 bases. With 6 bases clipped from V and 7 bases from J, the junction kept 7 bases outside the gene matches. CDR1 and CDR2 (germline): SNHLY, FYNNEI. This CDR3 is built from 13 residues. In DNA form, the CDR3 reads TGTGCCAGCAGCCTGGACAGGTTAAATACGCAGTATTTT. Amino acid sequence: CASSLDRLNTQYF.

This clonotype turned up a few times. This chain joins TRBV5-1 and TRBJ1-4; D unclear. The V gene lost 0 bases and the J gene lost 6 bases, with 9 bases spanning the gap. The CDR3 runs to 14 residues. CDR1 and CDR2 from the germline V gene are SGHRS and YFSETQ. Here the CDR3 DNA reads TGCGCCAGCAGCTTGGGCATGTCGGATGAAAAACTGTTTTTT. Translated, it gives CASSLGMSDEKLFF.